This TCR beta chain is from a study of blood T cells in healthy people across ages (dated by TCRdb to about 2015). Context from the whole study: In model experiments, roughly one uniquely barcoded TCR beta cDNA molecule per two T cells was captured by template switching. The study measured age-related changes in TCR beta repertoire diversity using deep sequencing normalized with unique cDNA molecular identifiers. Four age groups were formed from the donors: young (average about 16 years), middle-aged (around 39), aged (62) and long-lived (about 80). To avoid experimental bias, donors of different ages were distributed randomly across sequencing lanes. Two additional independent replicas of 1 million unique cDNA reads from the same blood draw were analyzed for two donors (one aged 18 to 30 and one aged 80 or older).

The method was 5' RACE. The sequencer listed for this sample is Illumina HiSeq 2500. A second 7 to 11 cycle PCR used a sample-barcoded 5' primer and a J-beta primer mix. A template-switch 5' adaptor carrying 12 random nucleotides introduced a unique molecular identifier onto each TCR beta cDNA molecule. Each sample yielded at least 2.5 million CDR3-containing paired-end reads. The Mint cDNA synthesis kit, primed by a TRBC-specific oligonucleotide, was used to synthesize first-strand cDNA from all RNA. All cDNA was treated with uracil-DNA glycosylase and then went through a first 18-cycle PCR with the universal primers M1SS and BC2_uni_R. The authors' analysis ran thus. Each sample was normalized by randomly selecting 1 million high-quality reads, each carrying a distinct molecular identifier. Instead of being binned into consensus sequences, reads with shared molecular identifiers were discarded. MiTCR, run with a Q25 quality threshold and the strictest error-elimination algorithm, handled CDR3 identification, clonotype clustering and error correction. A nonparametric unseen species model with Euler transformation was used to estimate lower-bound total TCR beta diversity. TCRdb applied fastp at Q25 and MiXCR to the public reads, then kept only in-frame beta chains. Each record represents a unique CDR3 protein, reported with the most common genes and DNA among its rows. None of the V and J calls come from the authors' own analysis; TCRdb made them. In all, the sample holds roughly 800,000 distinct CDR3 sequences, and about 34% of those were seen once. Over 10% of the sample is in the top ten clones.

As for this clonotype: The antigen it binds to is not known. No base qualities exist here, and no much larger clone lies one base off it.

Taken from cysteine to phenylalanine, the CDR3 has 21 residues. The entry retains the CDR3 DNA only, 63 bases that are in frame from base 1. According to the germline V gene, CDR1 reads SGHVS and CDR2 reads FQNEAQ. The germline V and J ends show losses of 0 bases and 8 bases respectively, and no gene match explains 24 bases of the junction. The donors were 40 or so Caucasian individuals from Russia, aged roughly 6 to 100 years, who were systemically healthy. Each donor gave 8.5 to 10 milliliters of peripheral blood, collected into EDTA-treated Vacutainer tubes. PBMCs were isolated by Ficoll-Paque density-gradient centrifugation, with at least 7 million obtained per sample. Trizol reagent was used to extract total RNA from the PBMCs, yielding at least 6 micrograms per sample. The percentages of naive CD45RAhigh/CD27high T cells were determined by flow cytometry on a PBMC aliquot from every donor. Beyond this particular receptor, the publication reports: Because profiling used bulk unsorted PBMCs, naive and antigen-experienced compartments could not be compared conclusively. Total diversity estimates from one million sequenced T cells were considered lower bounds and underestimates. As age increased, observed TCR beta diversity per million T cells dropped in a roughly linear way, and a significant reduction was already evident by age approximately 40. Because donor CMV infection status was unknown, age-related changes in expanded clonotypes were potentially confounded. Compared with the aged group, the long-lived group had more naive CD4+ T cells, fewer expanded clones and increased TCR diversity, a pattern suggesting age selection. The percentage of naive T cells measured by flow cytometry correlated strongly with observed TCR beta diversity.

Sequencing used blood. The sequence joins TRBV7-8 to TRBJ2-1, with 8 bases aligning to TRBD2. The clonotype originates from a man between 18 and 29 years old in good health. The DNA sequence is TGTGCCAGCAGCTTAGCGTATCCCCCTCCCCCGGGACTAGTGGGGGGGGATGAGCAGTTCTTC. Its translation is CASSLAYPPPPGLVGGDEQFF.